The entry that follows covers one T cell receptor (beta chain) sequence. What it recognizes is unknown. This sample was included in a study of T cells in localized non-small cell lung cancer. Points from the study as a whole: The study found T cell clonality highest in uninvolved adjacent lung, above tumor.

V gave up 5 bases and J gave up 2 bases; unmatched junction bases: 6. The CDR3 totals 15 residues. Germline CDR1 SGHTA, CDR2 FQGTGA. The assay was immunoSEQ multiplex PCR, and TCRdb's table has in-frame clones only and misses some. The sample has 30,000 or so clones; 91% are singletons. This specimen consisted of peripheral blood, obtained before any cancer treatment. The receptor was derived from a female donor at least 60 years old with stage I lung adenocarcinoma. The genes are TRBV7-3 and TRBJ2-3; 8 bases fit TRBD1. CDR3 in amino acids: CASSPRGQVTDTQYF. DNA for the CDR3: TGTGCCAGCAGCCCGAGGGGACAGGTCACAGATACGCAGTATTTT.